This T cell receptor beta chain was captured in a study of blood T cell repertoires in COVID-19. Study-wide background: From the United States, Italy and Spain came samples of acute and convalescent COVID-19.

The CDR3 extends over 15 amino acids. Trimming at V came to 3 bases and at J to 4 bases, leaving 8 bases not matched to a gene. Germline CDR1 reads KGHSH; CDR2 reads LQKENI. Produced via immunoSEQ multiplex PCR; TCRdb's table is partial and in-frame only. This table has fewer than 350,000 clones, 75% to 90% appearing once. The V gene is TRBV18, the J gene TRBJ2-5; TRBD1 matches at 7 bases. Material for sequencing was PBMCs or T cells enriched from blood (not recorded which). The receptor's source is a man in his fifties or sixties who had recovered from COVID-19. CDR3 sequence reads: CASSPLDRMGETQYF. Written as DNA, the CDR3 is TGTGCCAGCTCACCCCTGGACAGGATGGGAGAGACCCAGTACTTC.